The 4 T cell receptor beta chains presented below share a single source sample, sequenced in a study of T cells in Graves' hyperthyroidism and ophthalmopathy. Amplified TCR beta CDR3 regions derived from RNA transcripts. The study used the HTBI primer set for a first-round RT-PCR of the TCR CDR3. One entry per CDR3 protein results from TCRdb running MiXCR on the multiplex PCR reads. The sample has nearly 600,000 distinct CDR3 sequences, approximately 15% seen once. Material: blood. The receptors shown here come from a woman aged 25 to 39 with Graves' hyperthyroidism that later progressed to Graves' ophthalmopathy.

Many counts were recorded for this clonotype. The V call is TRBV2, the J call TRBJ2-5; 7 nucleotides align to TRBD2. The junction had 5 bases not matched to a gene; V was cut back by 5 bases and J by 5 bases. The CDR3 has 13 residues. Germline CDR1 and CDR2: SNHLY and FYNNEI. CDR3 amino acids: CASSYSGRETQYF. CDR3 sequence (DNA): TGTGCCAGCAGTTATAGCGGGCGGGAGACCCAGTACTTC. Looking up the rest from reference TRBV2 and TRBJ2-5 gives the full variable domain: EPEVTQTPSHQVTQMGQEVILRCVPISNHLYFYWYRQILGQKVEFLVSFYNNEISEKSEIFDDQFSVERPDGSNFTLKIRSTKLEDSAMYFCASSYSGRETQYFGPGTRLLVL.

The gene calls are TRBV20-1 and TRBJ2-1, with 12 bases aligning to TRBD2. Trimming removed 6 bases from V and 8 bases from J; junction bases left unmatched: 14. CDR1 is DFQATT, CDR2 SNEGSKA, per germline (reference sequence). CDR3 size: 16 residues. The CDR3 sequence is CSATVPSGRVRDEQFF. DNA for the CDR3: TGCAGTGCAACCGTTCCTAGCGGGAGGGTTAGGGATGAGCAGTTCTTC.

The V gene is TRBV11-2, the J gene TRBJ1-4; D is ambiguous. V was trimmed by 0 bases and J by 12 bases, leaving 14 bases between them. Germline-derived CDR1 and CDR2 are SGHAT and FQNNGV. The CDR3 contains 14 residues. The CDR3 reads CASSLDFFDVELFF. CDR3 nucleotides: TGTGCCAGCAGCTTAGACTTCTTCGACGTAGAACTGTTTTTT. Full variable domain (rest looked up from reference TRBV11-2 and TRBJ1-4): EAGVAQSPRYKIIEKRQSVAFWCNPISGHATLYWYQQILGQGPKLLIQFQNNGVVDDSQLPKDRFSAERLKGVDSTLKIQPAKLEDSAVYLCASSLDFFDVELFFGSGTQLSVL.

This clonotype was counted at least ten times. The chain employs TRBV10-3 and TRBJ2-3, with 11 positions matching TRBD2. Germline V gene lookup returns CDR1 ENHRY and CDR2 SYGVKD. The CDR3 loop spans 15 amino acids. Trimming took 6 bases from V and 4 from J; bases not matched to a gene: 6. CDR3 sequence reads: CAIRQLAGDADTQYF. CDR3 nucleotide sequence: TGTGCCATCAGGCAACTAGCGGGAGACGCAGATACGCAGTATTTT.